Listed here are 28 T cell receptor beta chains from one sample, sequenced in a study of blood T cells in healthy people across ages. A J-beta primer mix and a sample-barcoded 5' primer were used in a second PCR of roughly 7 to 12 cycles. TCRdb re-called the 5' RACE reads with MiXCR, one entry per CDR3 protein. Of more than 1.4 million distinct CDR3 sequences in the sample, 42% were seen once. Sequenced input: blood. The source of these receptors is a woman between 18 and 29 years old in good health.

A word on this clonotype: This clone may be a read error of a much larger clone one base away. CDR3 sequence (DNA): TGCGCCAGCAGCTTGTCTACTAGTCTGGAGGCCCAGTACTTC. It is translated as CASSLSTSLEAQYF. This rearrangement joins TRBV5-1 to TRBJ2-5; a weak D match, TRBD2 (5 bases). Per germline, CDR1 SGHRS and CDR2 YFSETQ. Trimming removed 1 base from V and 9 bases from J, with 16 bases in between. The CDR3 contains 14 residues.

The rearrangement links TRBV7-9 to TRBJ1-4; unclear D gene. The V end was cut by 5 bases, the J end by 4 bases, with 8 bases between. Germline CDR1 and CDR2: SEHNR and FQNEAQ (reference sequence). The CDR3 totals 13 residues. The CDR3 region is CASSDPFNEKLFF. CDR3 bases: TGTGCCAGCAGCGATCCCTTTAATGAAAAACTGTTTTTT.

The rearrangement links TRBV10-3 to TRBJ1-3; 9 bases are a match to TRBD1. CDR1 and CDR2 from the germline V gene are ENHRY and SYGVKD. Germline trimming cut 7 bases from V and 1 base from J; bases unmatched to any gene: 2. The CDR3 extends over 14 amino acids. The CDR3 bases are TGTGCCATCACCGGGACAGGGTCTGGAAACACCATATATTTT. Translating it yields CAITGTGSGNTIYF.

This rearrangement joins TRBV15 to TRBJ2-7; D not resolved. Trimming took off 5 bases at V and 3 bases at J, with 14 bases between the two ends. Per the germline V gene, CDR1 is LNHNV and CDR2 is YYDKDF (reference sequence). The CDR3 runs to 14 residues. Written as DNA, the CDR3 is TGTGCCACCAGCCAAAGGACCGGCGACTACGAGCAGTACTTC. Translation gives CATSQRTGDYEQYF.

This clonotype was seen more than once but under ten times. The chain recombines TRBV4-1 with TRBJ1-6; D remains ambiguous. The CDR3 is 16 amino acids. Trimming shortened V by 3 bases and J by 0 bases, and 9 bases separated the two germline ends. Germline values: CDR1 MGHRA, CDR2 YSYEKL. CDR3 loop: CASSQEVGSYNSPLHF. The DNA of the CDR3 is TGCGCCAGCAGCCAGGAGGTGGGCTCCTATAATTCACCCCTCCACTTT.

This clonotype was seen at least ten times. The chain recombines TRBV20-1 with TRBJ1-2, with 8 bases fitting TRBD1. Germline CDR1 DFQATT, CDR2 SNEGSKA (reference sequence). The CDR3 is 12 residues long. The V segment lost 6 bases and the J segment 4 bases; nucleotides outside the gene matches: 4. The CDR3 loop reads CSAPDRGYGYTF. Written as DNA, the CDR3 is TGCAGTGCCCCCGACAGGGGCTATGGCTACACCTTC.

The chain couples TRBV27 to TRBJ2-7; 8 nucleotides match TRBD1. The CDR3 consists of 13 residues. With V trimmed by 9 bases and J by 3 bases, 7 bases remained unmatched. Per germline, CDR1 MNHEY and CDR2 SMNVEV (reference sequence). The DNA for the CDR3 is TGTGCCAGTATGGGACAGGAAGACTACGAGCAGTACTTC. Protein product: CASMGQEDYEQYF.

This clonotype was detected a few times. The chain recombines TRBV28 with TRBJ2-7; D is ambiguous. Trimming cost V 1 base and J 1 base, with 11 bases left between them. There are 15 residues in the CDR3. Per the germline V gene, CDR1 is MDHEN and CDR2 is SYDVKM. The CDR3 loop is CASSLSTDTSYEQYF. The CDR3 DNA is TGTGCCAGCAGTTTATCGACCGACACTTCCTACGAGCAGTACTTC.

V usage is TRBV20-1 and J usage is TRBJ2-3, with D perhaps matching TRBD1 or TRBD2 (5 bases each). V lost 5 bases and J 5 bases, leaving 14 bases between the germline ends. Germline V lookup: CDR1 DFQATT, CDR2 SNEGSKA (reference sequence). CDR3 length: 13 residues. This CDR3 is CSALTGAGDTQYF. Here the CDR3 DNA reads TGCAGTGCTTTAACCGGGGCGGGAGATACGCAGTATTTT.

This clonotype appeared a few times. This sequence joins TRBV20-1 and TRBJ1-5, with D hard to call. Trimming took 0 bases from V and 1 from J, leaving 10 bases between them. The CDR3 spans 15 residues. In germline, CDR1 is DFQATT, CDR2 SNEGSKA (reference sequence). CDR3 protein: CSARDRAASNQPQHF. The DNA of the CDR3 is TGCAGTGCTAGAGATCGGGCGGCAAGCAATCAGCCCCAGCATTTT.

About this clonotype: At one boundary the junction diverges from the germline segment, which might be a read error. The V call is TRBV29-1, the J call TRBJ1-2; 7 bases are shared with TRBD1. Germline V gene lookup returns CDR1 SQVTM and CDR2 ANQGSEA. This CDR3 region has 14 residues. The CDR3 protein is CSVTTGTVNYDYTF. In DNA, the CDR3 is TGCAGCGTTACGACCGGGACAGTTAACTATGACTACACCTTC.

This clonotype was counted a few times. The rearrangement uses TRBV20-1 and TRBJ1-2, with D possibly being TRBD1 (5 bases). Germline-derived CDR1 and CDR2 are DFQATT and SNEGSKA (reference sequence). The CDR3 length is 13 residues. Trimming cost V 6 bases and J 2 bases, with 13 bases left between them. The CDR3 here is CSAQGRDNYGYTF. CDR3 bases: TGCAGTGCCCAAGGGCGGGACAACTATGGCTACACCTTC.

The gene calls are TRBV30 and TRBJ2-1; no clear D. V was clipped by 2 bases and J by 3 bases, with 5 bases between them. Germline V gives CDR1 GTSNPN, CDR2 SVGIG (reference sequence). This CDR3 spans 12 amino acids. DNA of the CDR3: TGTGCCTGGAGTCAGGACTACAATGAGCAGTTCTTC. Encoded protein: CAWSQDYNEQFF.

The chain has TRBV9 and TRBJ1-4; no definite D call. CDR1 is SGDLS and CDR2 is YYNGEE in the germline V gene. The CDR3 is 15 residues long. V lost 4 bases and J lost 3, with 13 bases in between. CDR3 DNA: TGTGCCAGCAGCCCCCGGGTGGAGCCTAATGAAAAACTGTTTTTT. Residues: CASSPRVEPNEKLFF.

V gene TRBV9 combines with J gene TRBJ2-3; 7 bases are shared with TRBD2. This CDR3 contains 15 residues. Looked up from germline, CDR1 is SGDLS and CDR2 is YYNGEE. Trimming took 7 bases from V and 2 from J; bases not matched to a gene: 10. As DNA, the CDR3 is TGTGCCAGCGGTAGTGGCGGGGGAGTCACAGATACGCAGTATTTT. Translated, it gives CASGSGGGVTDTQYF. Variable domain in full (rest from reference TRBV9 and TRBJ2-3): DSGVTQTPKHLITATGQRVTLRCSPRSGDLSVYWYQQSLDQGLQFLIQYYNGEERAKGNILERFSAQQFPDLHSELNLSSLELGDSALYFCASGSGGGVTDTQYFGPGTRLTVL.

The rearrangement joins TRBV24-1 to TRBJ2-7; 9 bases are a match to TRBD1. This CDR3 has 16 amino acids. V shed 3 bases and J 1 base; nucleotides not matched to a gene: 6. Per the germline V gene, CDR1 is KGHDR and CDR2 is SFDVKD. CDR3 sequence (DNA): TGTGCCACCAGTGATCGAGCCGGGACAGGGTCCTACGAGCAGTACTTC. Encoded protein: CATSDRAGTGSYEQYF.

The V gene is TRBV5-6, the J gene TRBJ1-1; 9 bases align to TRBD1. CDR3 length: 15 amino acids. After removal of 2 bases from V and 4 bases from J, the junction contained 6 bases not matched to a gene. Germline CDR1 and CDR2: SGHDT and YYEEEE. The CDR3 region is CASSLPGTGTTEAFF. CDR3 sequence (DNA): TGTGCCAGCAGCTTACCCGGGACAGGGACCACTGAAGCTTTCTTT.

In DNA form, the CDR3 reads TGCGCCAGCAGCCAAAACGCGGGAATGGTGTACGAGCAGTACTTC. This encodes CASSQNAGMVYEQYF. V is TRBV4-1 and J is TRBJ2-7; weak D call: TRBD2 (6 bases). The germline V gene has CDR1 MGHRA and CDR2 YSYEKL. Trimming cost V 2 bases and J 4 bases, with 15 bases left between them. The CDR3 runs 15 residues.

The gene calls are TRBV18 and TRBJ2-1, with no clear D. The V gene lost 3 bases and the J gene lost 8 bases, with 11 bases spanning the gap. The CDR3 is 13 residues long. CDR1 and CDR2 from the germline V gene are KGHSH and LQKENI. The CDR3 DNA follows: TGTGCCAGCTCACCCCGGAACGGGTATGAGCAGTTCTTC. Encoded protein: CASSPRNGYEQFF.

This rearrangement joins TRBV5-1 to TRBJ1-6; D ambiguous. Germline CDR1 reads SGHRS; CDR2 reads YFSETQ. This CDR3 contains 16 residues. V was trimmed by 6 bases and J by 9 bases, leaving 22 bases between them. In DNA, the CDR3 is TGCGCCAGCAAACGCGGGGTAGTGTCTCGAGGTTCACCCCTCCACTTT. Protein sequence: CASKRGVVSRGSPLHF.

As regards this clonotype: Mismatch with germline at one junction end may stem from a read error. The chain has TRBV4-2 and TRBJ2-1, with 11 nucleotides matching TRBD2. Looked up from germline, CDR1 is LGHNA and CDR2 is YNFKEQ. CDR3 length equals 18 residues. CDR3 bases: TGTGCCAGTAGCCAAGAGCCTAGCGGGAGGAGCTCCTACAATGAGCAGTTCTTC. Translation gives CASSQEPSGRSSYNEQFF.

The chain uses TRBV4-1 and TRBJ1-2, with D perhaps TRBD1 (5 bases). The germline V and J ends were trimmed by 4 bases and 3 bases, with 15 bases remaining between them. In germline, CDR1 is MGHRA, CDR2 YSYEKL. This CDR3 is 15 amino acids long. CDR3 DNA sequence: TGCGCCAGCAGCCCCATGGGGGGTTCGGACTATGGCTACACCTTC. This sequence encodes CASSPMGGSDYGYTF.

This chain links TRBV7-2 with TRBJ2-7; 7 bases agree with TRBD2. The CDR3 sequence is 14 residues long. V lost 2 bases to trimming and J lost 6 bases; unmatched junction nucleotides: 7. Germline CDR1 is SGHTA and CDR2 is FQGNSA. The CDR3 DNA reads TGTGCCAGCAGCTTACCCGGGACTACCCGCGAGCAGTACTTC. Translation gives CASSLPGTTREQYF.

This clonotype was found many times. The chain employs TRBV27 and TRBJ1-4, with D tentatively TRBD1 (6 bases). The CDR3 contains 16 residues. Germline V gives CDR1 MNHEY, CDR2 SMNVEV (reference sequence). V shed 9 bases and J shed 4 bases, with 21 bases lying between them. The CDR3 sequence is CASRAGALRGNEKLFF. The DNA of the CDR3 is TGTGCCAGTCGGGCAGGGGCGCTTCGGGGTAATGAAAAACTGTTTTTT.

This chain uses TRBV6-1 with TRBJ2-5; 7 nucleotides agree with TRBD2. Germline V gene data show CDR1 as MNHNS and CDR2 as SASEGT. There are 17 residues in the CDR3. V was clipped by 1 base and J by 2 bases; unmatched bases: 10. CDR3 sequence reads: CASSEGGDYLRQETQYF. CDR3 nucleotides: TGTGCCAGCAGTGAAGGGGGGGACTACCTGAGACAAGAGACCCAGTACTTC.

The CDR3 coding sequence is TGCGCCAGCAGCCAATCTCCATGGTCCTACGAGCAGTACTTC. Residues: CASSQSPWSYEQYF. The chain recombines TRBV4-1 with TRBJ2-7; D remains unclear. Trimming pared 2 bases from V and 1 base from J, leaving 9 bases between. CDR3 length equals 14 residues. CDR1 and CDR2 from the germline V gene are MGHRA and YSYEKL.

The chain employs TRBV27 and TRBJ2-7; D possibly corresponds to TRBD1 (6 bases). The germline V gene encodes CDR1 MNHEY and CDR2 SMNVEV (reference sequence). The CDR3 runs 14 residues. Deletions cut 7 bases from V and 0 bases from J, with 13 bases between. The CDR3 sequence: CASTRTDSSYEQYF. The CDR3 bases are TGTGCCAGCACGAGGACAGACAGCTCCTACGAGCAGTACTTC.

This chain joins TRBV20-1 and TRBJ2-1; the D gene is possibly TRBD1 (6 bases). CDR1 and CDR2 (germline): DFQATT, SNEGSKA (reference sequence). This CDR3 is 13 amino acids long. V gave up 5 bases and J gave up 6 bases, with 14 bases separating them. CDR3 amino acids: CSAVPGTTNEQFF. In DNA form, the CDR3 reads TGCAGTGCTGTACCCGGGACAACCAATGAGCAGTTCTTC.